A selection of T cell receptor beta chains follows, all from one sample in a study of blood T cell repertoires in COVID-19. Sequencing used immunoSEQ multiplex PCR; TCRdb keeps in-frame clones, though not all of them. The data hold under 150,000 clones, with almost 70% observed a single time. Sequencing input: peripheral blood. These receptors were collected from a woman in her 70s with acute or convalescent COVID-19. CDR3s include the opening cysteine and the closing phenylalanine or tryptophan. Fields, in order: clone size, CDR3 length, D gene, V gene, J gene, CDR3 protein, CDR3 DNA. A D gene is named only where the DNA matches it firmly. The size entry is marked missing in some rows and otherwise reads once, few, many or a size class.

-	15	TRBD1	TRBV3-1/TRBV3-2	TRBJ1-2	CASSPGQGGGFGYTF	TGTGCCAGCAGCCCGGGACAGGGTGGAGGGTTTGGCTACACCTTC
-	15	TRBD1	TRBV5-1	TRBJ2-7	CASGLRTGVSYEQYF	TGCGCCAGCGGACTCCGAACAGGGGTTTCCTACGAGCAGTACTTC
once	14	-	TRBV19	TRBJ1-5	CASHFGFSNQPQHF	TGTGCCAGTCATTTCGGGTTTAGCAATCAGCCCCAGCATTTT
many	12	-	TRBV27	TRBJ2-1	CASSFRYNEQFF	TGTGCCAGCAGTTTCCGCTACAATGAGCAGTTCTTC
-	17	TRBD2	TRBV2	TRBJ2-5	CASSGKASSGAQETQYF	TGTGCCAGCAGTGGTAAAGCGTCTAGCGGAGCCCAAGAGACCCAGTACTTC
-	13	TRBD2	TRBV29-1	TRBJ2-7	CSVGTSGIGEQYF	TGCAGCGTCGGGACTAGCGGGATCGGCGAGCAGTACTTC
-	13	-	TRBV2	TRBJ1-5	CASTHRFNQPQHF	TGTGCCAGCACTCACAGGTTCAATCAGCCCCAGCATTTT
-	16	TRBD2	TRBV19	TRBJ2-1	CASSIDRTSGGNEQFF	TGTGCCAGTAGTATAGACCGGACTAGCGGGGGCAATGAGCAGTTCTTC
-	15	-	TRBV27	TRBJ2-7	CASRERGRGTGQQYF	TGTGCCAGCAGGGAAAGAGGCAGGGGGACTGGGCAGCAGTACTTC
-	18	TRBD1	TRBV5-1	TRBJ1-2	CASSQNLRDRRRVEGYTF	TGCGCCAGCAGCCAAAACCTCCGGGACAGGAGGCGCGTTGAGGGCTACACCTTC
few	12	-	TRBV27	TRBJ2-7	CASSLGASEQYF	TGTGCCAGCAGTTTAGGGGCCAGCGAGCAGTACTTC
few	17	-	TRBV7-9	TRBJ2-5	CASSLARSSRGQETQYF	TGTGCCAGCAGCTTAGCGAGGAGTTCCAGGGGACAAGAGACCCAGTACTTC
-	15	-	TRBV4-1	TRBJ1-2	CASSHDAGFDDGYTF	TGCGCCAGCAGCCACGACGCGGGGTTTGACGATGGCTACACCTTC
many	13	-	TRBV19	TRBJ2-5	CASSSSAEETQYF	TGTGCCAGTAGTTCTTCGGCGGAAGAGACCCAGTACTTC
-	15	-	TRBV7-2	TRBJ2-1	CASSVAYGSYNEQFF	TGTGCCAGCAGCGTCGCCTACGGGAGCTACAATGAGCAGTTCTTC
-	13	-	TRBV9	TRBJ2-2	CASSRTVGGELFF	TGTGCCAGCAGCCGTACAGTCGGTGGGGAGCTGTTTTTT
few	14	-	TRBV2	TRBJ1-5	CASSGLQGTQPQHF	TGTGCCAGCAGTGGGCTACAGGGAACTCAGCCCCAGCATTTT
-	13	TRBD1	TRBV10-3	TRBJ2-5	CATRGQGEETQYF	TGTGCCACCCGAGGACAGGGCGAAGAGACCCAGTACTTC
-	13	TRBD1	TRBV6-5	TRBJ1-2	CASRTGGAYGYTF	TGTGCCAGCAGAACAGGGGGCGCTTATGGCTACACCTTC
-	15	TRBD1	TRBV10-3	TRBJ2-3	CATGNRDRGTDTQYF	TGTGCCACCGGGAACCGGGACAGGGGCACAGATACGCAGTATTTT